Below are 5 T cell receptor beta chains sequenced from a single sample in a study of vaccination and CD4 T cells after COVID-19. Treatment meaning: approximately nine-day PBMC culture with coronavirus spike peptide pools or control peptides (ViraFEST assay). These receptors are not linked to any known antigen. Sequenced with the Oncomine TCR Beta short-read assay was DNA taken from cultured CD4+ T cells. TCRdb itself ran the PCR reads through MiXCR, one entry per CDR3 protein. The top ten clones hold about an eighth of a sample with some 15,000 distinct CDR3 sequences, about 55% of them seen once. Source material: CD4+ T cells from blood, cultured in vitro. Receptors originate from a human donor who had recovered from COVID-19.

V usage is TRBV11-3 and J usage is TRBJ2-7; no definite D call. With 5 bases removed from V and 0 bases from J, the gap between germline ends came to 11 bases. Per germline, CDR1 SGHNT and CDR2 YENEEA. This CDR3 region has 14 residues. The CDR3 sequence: CASSPLYSSYEQYF. The CDR3 bases are TGTGCCAGCAGCCCCCTTTACAGCTCCTACGAGCAGTACTTC.

The chain couples TRBV11-3 to TRBJ2-1, with 9 positions matching TRBD2. With V trimmed by 5 bases and J by 7 bases, 15 bases remained unmatched. CDR1 and CDR2 from the germline V gene are SGHNT and YENEEA. The CDR3 totals 17 residues. The CDR3 region is CASSLGRVAGALNEQFF. The DNA of the CDR3 is TGTGCCAGCAGCCTGGGGAGGGTAGCGGGAGCGTTGAATGAGCAGTTCTTC. The full variable domain, its missing parts supplied by reference TRBV11-3 and TRBJ2-1, is EAGVVQSPRYKIIEKKQPVAFWCNPISGHNTLYWYLQNLGQGPELLIRYENEEAVDDSQLPKDRFSAERLKGVDSTLKIQPAELGDSAVYLCASSLGRVAGALNEQFFGPGTRLTVL.

For the CDR3, the DNA is TGCAGTGCTTATACAGGTGTGGCTGGCTACACCTTC. It encodes CSAYTGVAGYTF. The chain has TRBV20-1 and TRBJ1-2, with D tentatively TRBD1 (5 bases). The ends were cut back, 5 bases at V and 7 bases at J, with 14 bases in the middle. The germline CDR1 and CDR2 sequences are DFQATT and SNEGSKA (reference sequence). This CDR3 has 12 amino acids.

The V call is TRBV20-1, the J call TRBJ1-6; weak D call: TRBD1 (6 bases). V was clipped by 3 bases and J by 7 bases, with 13 bases between them. CDR1 is DFQATT, CDR2 SNEGSKA, per germline (reference sequence). The length of the CDR3 is 14 residues. The CDR3 coding sequence is TGCAGTGCTAGGGGGGGCCTTGTAAATTCACCCCTCCACTTT. The encoded protein is CSARGGLVNSPLHF.

V usage is TRBV7-2 and J usage is TRBJ1-2; weak D call: TRBD1 (5 bases). This CDR3 has 12 residues. V was cut by 1 base and J by 8 bases, with 8 bases left in between. Germline values: CDR1 SGHTA, CDR2 FQGNSA. The CDR3 DNA follows: TGTGCCAGCAGCTTAGTTAGGGGCGGCTACACCTTC. Its translation: CASSLVRGGYTF.